This T cell receptor beta chain originates from a study of blood T cell repertoires in COVID-19. Whole-study context: Sites across the United States, Italy and Spain contributed samples from acute and convalescent COVID-19.

Original processing methods: Using reference gene primer amplification, nucleated cell counts were estimated. TCRdb's copy holds only in-frame clones and misses some; the assay was immunoSEQ multiplex PCR. D and trimming were read from the DNA, whereas the V and J calls and clone size are those reported in that table. Seen here are some 120,000 clones, around 70% observed once, and the top ten hold 6%. Sequencing was carried out using peripheral blood. The receptor's source is an older man with COVID-19, enrolled during active disease.

CDR3 residues: CASSLIGQNQQFF. The CDR3 coding sequence is TGTGCCAGCAGCTTAATTGGGCAGAATCAGCAGTTCTTC. V gene TRBV7-2 combines with J gene TRBJ2-1; the D is unclear. Germline CDR1 SGHTA, CDR2 FQGNSA. The CDR3 covers 13 residues. V was clipped by 2 bases and J by 11 bases, with 13 bases between them.